This T cell receptor (beta chain) was captured by sequencing in a study of T cells in tuberculosis (dated 2018 in TCRdb). Describing the broader study: The study combined CD1B tetramers and high-throughput TCR immunosequencing to characterize T cells specific for the mycobacterial lipid antigen glucose monomycolate (GMM). In a South African clinical cohort, IGRA-negative adolescents, IGRA-positive adolescents with latent tuberculosis and adults with active tuberculosis were compared, with under eleven people in each group. PBMC from patients with active tuberculosis were archived either before the start of standard anti-tuberculosis treatment or within 7 days of starting that treatment. Study-level results and caveats: Shorter CDR3-alpha lengths in active tuberculosis patients partly drove the smaller NN-distances, and the TCR-beta difference was not statistically significant. Active tuberculosis TCR-alpha repertoires showed smaller mean NN-distances to GMM-specific TCRs than IGRA-negative controls, suggesting clonal expansion of these TCRs. With the diverse GMM-specific repertoire as input, a classifier achieved more than 85% accuracy (AUROC 0.7 to 0.95), whereas GEM motif frequencies as input gave 60% to 70% accuracy. Clinical samples were chosen by availability of cryopreserved specimens, and active tuberculosis cases were adults while controls were adolescents.

The sample's time point label, in plain terms: new active TB diagnosis, blood taken before or within 7 days of starting treatment. Active tuberculosis patients were HIV-seronegative South African adults aged 18 years or older with a new diagnosis. Confirmation of active tuberculosis was based on positive sputum smear microscopy and/or a positive M. tuberculosis culture. Immunosequencing was performed on unsorted cryopreserved PBMC, with 95,000 to 100,000 T cells per clinical donor covered on average. CDR1 and CDR2 were assigned from the germline V gene (reference sequence) as GTSNPN and SVGIG. V and J are truncated by 2 bases and 6 bases respectively, leaving an intervening sequence of 13 bases. The CDR3 has 13 amino acids, counting the end cysteine and phenylalanine. The retained sequence is limited to the CDR3, 39 bases, with the frame set at the first base. The immunoSEQ multiplex PCR assay was used to generate TCR libraries, with TCR-beta and/or TCR-alpha/delta assays applied to each sample. Amplified TCR libraries were sequenced on the Illumina high-throughput platform. On the study's bioinformatics: Clustering and dimensionality reduction were performed using pairwise TCRdist distances among GMM-specific receptors from ex vivo sorted or in vitro expanded T cells. Each clinical repertoire was assigned a mean NN-distance score, defined as the average TCRdist to the nearest 10% of tetramer-positive reference sequences. To compute GEM TCR motif frequency, the fraction of unique TCRs matching known GEM sequences by V/J usage and CDR3 length was calculated. Active tuberculosis was classified by linear discriminant analysis with leave-one-out cross-validation, implemented in scikit-learn. The clones in this table, taken by TCRdb from immuneACCESS, are in-frame only. Not every clone is retained; where verified, under half of the shortfall comes from an unresolved V gene, and the cause of the rest is unknown. That table gives V, J and clone size, and the DNA gave D and trimming. The sample table shows 30,000 to 35,000 clones, and around 93% are seen once. The ten largest clones take up about 2.4% of the sample.

As concerns this clone: No antigen is known for it. No per-base quality is available; no much larger clone lies one base away.

The sample here was PBMCs, taken at tuberculosis diagnosis. The V and J segments used are TRBV30 and TRBJ1-2, and the D gene may be TRBD1, 5 bases matching. The sequence came from an adult with tuberculosis. The CDR3 has the sequence CAWSRGWGDGYTF. Read as DNA, the sequence is TGTGCCTGGAGTCGGGGTTGGGGGGATGGCTACACCTTC. Reference TRBV30 and TRBJ1-2 proteins supply the regions before and after the CDR3; the full variable domain is: SQTIHQWPATLVQPVGSPLSLECTVEGTSNPNLYWYRQAAGRGLQLLFYSVGIGQISSEVPQNLSASRPQDRQFILSSKKLLLSDSGFYLCAWSRGWGDGYTFGSGTRLTVV.